One T cell receptor (beta chain) is described in this entry. Its antigen is not known. The sample belongs to a study of human T cells and chemical hapten exposure. Background on the study: Patches that contained 0.01% DPC were applied to the upper back and read at 6 days. Regarding the study as a whole: With DPC sensitization, TCRs exceeding 1 in 1000 frequency showed no change.

V dropped 3 bases and J dropped 0 bases, with 8 bases sitting between them. This CDR3 is built from 14 residues. Germline CDR1 reads MNHEY; CDR2 reads SMNVEV (reference sequence). TCRdb re-derived calls from the RACE reads in MiXCR, one entry per CDR3 protein. The table shows roughly 380,000 distinct CDR3 sequences, with about 6% occurring only once. Time point here: patch test 2, 6 weeks after DPC sensitization. Described treatment: therapeutic diphenylcyclopropenone sensitization with weekly scalp DPC. Alopecia patients, 18 to 70 years old and DPC-suitable, served as donors. The sequencing here drew on whole blood, taken in connection with sensitization to the hapten diphenylcyclopropenone (DPC). The gene calls are TRBV27 and TRBJ1-1; D ambiguous. This TCR derives from a woman aged 18-35 years with alopecia areata. Some clones in this sample may be carry-over from other donors' samples. This chain's CDR3 is CASSLIPLNTEAFF. DNA of the CDR3: TGTGCCAGCAGTTTGATCCCGCTGAACACTGAAGCTTTCTTT.